The clone carrying this TCR beta chain was counted ten times or more. The data originate from a study of T cells after yellow fever vaccination. Study details: Fractions of low cell number were prepared using SMART-Seq v4 Ultra Low Input.

Template switching with 5'RACE generated the TCR cDNA and added a universal primer site and UMIs. TCRdb reprocessed the 5' RACE reads via MiXCR and lists one record per CDR3 protein. The data show about 50,000 distinct CDR3 sequences, 7.4% seen once. The CDR3 consists of 16 residues. The V end lost 1 base, the J end lost 1 base, and 13 bases lay between the germline ends. CDR1 and CDR2 (germline): KGHSH, LQKENI. The chain has TRBV18 and TRBJ2-5, with D perhaps matching TRBD1 (5 bases). This receptor was obtained from a man between 18 and 29 years old who received the YFV17D yellow fever vaccine. Source: CD8+ T cells sorted from PBMCs, taken around 15 days after the first yellow fever vaccination. The CDR3 region is CASSPLGLGPQETQYF. The CDR3 DNA is TGTGCCAGCTCACCACTCGGGCTGGGGCCCCAAGAGACCCAGTACTTC. Combining the CDR3 with reference TRBV18 and TRBJ2-5 gives the whole variable domain NAGVMQNPRHLVRRRGQEARLRCSPMKGHSHVYWYRQLPEEGLKFMVYLQKENIIDESGMPKERFSAEFPKEGPSILRIQQVVRGDSAAYFCASSPLGLGPQETQYFGPGTRLLVL.